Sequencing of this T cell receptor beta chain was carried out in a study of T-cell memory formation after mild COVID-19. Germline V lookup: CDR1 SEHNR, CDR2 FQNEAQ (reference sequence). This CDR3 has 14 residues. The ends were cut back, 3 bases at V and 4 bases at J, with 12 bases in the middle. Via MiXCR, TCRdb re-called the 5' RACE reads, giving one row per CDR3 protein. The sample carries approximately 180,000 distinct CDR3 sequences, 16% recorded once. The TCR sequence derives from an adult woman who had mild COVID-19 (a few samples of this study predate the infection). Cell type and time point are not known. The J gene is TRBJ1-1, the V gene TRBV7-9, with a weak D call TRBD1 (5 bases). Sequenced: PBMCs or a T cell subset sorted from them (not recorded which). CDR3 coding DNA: TGTGCCAGCAGCTTTCAAGGGGCGGGCACTGAAGCTTTCTTT. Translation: CASSFQGAGTEAFF.